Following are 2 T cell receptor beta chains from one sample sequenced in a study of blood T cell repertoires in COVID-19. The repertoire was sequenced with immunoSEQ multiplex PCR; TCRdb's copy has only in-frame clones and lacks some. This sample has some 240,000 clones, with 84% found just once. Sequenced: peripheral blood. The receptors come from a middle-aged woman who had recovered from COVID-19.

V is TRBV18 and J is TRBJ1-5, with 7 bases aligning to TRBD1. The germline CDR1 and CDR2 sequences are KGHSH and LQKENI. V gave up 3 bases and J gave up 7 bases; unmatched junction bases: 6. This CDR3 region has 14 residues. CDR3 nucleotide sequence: TGTGCCAGCTCACCGGGACAGCGCGGGCAGCCCCAGCATTTT. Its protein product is CASSPGQRGQPQHF.

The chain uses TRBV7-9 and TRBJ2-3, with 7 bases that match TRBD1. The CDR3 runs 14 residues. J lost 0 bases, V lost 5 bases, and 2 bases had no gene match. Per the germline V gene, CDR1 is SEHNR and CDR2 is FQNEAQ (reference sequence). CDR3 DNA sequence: TGTGCCAGCAGCAGGGACAGAAGCACAGATACGCAGTATTTT. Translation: CASSRDRSTDTQYF. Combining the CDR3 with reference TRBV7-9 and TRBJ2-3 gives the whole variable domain DTGVSQNPRHKITKRGQNVTFRCDPISEHNRLYWYRQTLGQGPEFLTYFQNEAQLEKSRLLSDRFSAERPKGSFSTLEIQRTEQGDSAMYLCASSRDRSTDTQYFGPGTRLTVL.